This TCR beta chain was sequenced in a study of T cells after yellow fever vaccination. Across the whole study: The fractions with low cell numbers were processed using SMART-Seq v4 Ultra Low Input.

The CDR3 is 14 amino acids. V lost 1 base, J lost 2 bases, and 8 bases lay in between. Germline V gene lookup returns CDR1 SEHNR and CDR2 FQNEAQ (reference sequence). TCR cDNA, made by 5'RACE template switching, carried an added universal primer site and UMIs. In TCRdb, the 5' RACE reads were re-called with MiXCR into one record per CDR3 protein. The table shows 300,000 to 350,000 distinct CDR3 sequences, with 3% to 4.5% occurring only once. Worth noting for this clonotype: Its specificity is not known.

Broader study findings: Reappearing after the booster were most of the clones from primary vaccination (approximately 96% CD4, 75% to 90% CD8). Although the secondary response was weaker, it peaked faster, at day 5 versus 15.

This TCR came from a man younger than 30 who received the YFV17D yellow fever vaccine. V and J are TRBV7-9 and TRBJ2-5; D gene uncertain. The sequencing used PBMCs, collected 5 days after the yellow fever booster vaccination. The CDR3 protein is CASSLEARQETQYF. The CDR3, as DNA: TGTGCCAGCAGCTTAGAAGCGCGGCAAGAGACCCAGTACTTC. Complete variable domain (other parts from reference TRBV7-9 and TRBJ2-5): DTGVSQNPRHKITKRGQNVTFRCDPISEHNRLYWYRQTLGQGPEFLTYFQNEAQLEKSRLLSDRFSAERPKGSFSTLEIQRTEQGDSAMYLCASSLEARQETQYFGPGTRLLVL.